This T cell receptor beta chain was captured in a study of human T cells and chemical hapten exposure. About the study: An area of 2 cm by roughly 2.2 cm on upper inner arm skin received 2% DPC for sensitization.

TCRdb itself ran the RACE reads through MiXCR, one entry per CDR3 protein. The table records more than 300,000 distinct CDR3 sequences, roughly 4.6% of them present only once. Noted time point: pre-sensitization, week 0. Treatment defined: therapeutic diphenylcyclopropenone sensitization with weekly scalp DPC. V lost 6 bases to trimming and J lost 4 bases, with 13 bases between them. CDR1 is DFQATT and CDR2 is SNEGSKA in the germline V gene (reference sequence). This CDR3 is built from 14 residues. Material: whole blood, obtained in connection with sensitization to the hapten diphenylcyclopropenone (DPC). The sequence was collected from a woman aged 50 to 60 with alopecia areata. Some clones in this sample may be carry-over from other donors' samples. This chain joins TRBV20-1 and TRBJ1-6, with a possible D match to TRBD1 (6 bases). CDR3 residues: CSAQEGDYNSPLHF. The CDR3 DNA reads as TGCAGTGCCCAAGAGGGGGATTATAATTCACCCCTCCACTTT.